Described below is a single T cell receptor beta chain sequence and its context. Its cognate antigen is unknown. This sample stems from a study of vaccination and CD4 T cells after COVID-19. Regarding the study as a whole: Vaccine-specific clones in convalescent patients were spike mono-reactive in 304 of 307 cases. Median SARS-CoV-2-reactive clonotype numbers went from roughly 19 to 38; this increase was not significant.

The germline CDR1 and CDR2 sequences are MGHRA and YSYEKL. The V end lost 4 bases, the J end lost 0 bases, and 21 bases lay between the germline ends. This CDR3 has 18 amino acids. The Oncomine TCR Beta short-read assay was applied to DNA of cultured CD4+ T cells. A single record per CDR3 protein comes from TCRdb applying MiXCR to the PCR reads. This table holds approximately 15,000 distinct CDR3 sequences, less than 40% found once. Indicated treatment: approximately 10-day PBMC culture with coronavirus spike peptide pools or control peptides (ViraFEST assay). This TCR was recovered from a human donor who received a COVID-19 vaccine. This chain uses TRBV4-1 with TRBJ1-1; D ambiguous. Sequencing was performed on CD4+ T cells from blood, cultured in vitro, taken before SARS-CoV-2 vaccination. CDR3 DNA sequence: TGCGCCAGCAGCCGGTTACCGACCTCCGCCGCCATGAACACTGAAGCTTTCTTT. Translation gives CASSRLPTSAAMNTEAFF.